One and the same sample provided the 24 T cell receptor beta chains below, sequenced in a study of shared clonotypes between healthy human individuals. Profiling relied on immunoSEQ multiplex PCR, and the TCRdb table lists in-frame clones only, not all of them. The sample lists 950,000 to 1,100,000 clones, about 75% occurring once. Sequenced input: memory CD4+ T cells sorted from blood. The subset was: CD45RA-negative fraction. These receptors were taken from a man aged 18 to 30 in good health.

The V call is TRBV5-1, the J call TRBJ2-7; 8 nucleotides line up with TRBD1. The CDR3 totals 13 residues. Germline values: CDR1 SGHRS, CDR2 YFSETQ. V lost 4 bases and J lost 3; bases outside the gene matches: 3. The CDR3 nucleotides read TGCGCCAGCAGCCAGACAGGGGACTACGAGCAGTACTTC. Translating it yields CASSQTGDYEQYF.

J is TRBJ1-2 and V is TRBV27, with a possible D match to TRBD1 (6 bases). Germline V gives CDR1 MNHEY, CDR2 SMNVEV (reference sequence). V dropped 5 bases and J dropped 0 bases, with 7 bases sitting between them. CDR3 length: 13 amino acids. The CDR3 loop reads CASSRQANYGYTF. CDR3 DNA: TGTGCCAGCAGTCGACAGGCTAACTATGGCTACACCTTC.

The chain combines TRBV21-1 with TRBJ2-7; TRBD2 is taken as the D call from the table, unchecked against the DNA. TRBV21-1 is deemed a pseudogene. The CDR3 length is 15 residues. The CDR3 spells CASTLPLPKSYEQYF. CDR3 bases: TGTGCCAGCACTCTCCCTCTTCCTAAATCCTACGAGCAGTACTTC.

The chain links TRBV19 to TRBJ2-5, with 9 bases fitting TRBD2. The CDR3 contains 15 residues. The germline V gene encodes CDR1 LNHDA and CDR2 SQIVND (reference sequence). With V trimmed by 4 bases and J by 4 bases, 7 bases remained unmatched. CDR3 DNA: TGTGCCAGTAGTACCGGGACTAGCTCCGGAGAGACCCAGTACTTC. Its translation: CASSTGTSSGETQYF.

V and J are TRBV5-8 and TRBJ2-7, with 9 bases aligning to TRBD1. Germline CDR1 SGHTS, CDR2 YDEGEE. The J segment lost 3 bases and the V segment lost 3 bases, leaving 4 bases of the junction unmatched. The CDR3 length is 14 residues. The CDR3 nucleotides read TGTGCCAGCAGCTCCCGGACAGGGGACTACGAGCAGTACTTC. Amino acids: CASSSRTGDYEQYF.

Here the CDR3 reads CASSGKKTGSGNTDTQYF. The CDR3 region has the DNA TGTGCCAGCAGCGGAAAGAAGACAGGTTCGGGAAACACAGATACGCAGTATTTT. This chain joins TRBV5-4 and TRBJ2-3; tentatively, D is TRBD1 (6 bases). The CDR3 covers 18 residues. CDR1 is SGHNT and CDR2 is YYREEE in the germline V gene (reference sequence). V was trimmed by 4 bases and J by 2 bases, leaving 23 bases between them.

This clone was recorded a few times. The chain joins TRBV9 to TRBJ2-1, with 12 bases identical to TRBD2. With 2 bases clipped from V and 7 bases from J, the junction kept 7 bases outside the gene matches. This CDR3 comprises 16 residues. Germline V gene data show CDR1 as SGDLS and CDR2 as YYNGEE. The CDR3: CASSVAGLAGMNEQFF. The CDR3 coding sequence is TGTGCCAGCAGCGTTGCCGGACTAGCGGGGATGAATGAGCAGTTCTTC.

This rearrangement joins TRBV6-1 to TRBJ2-2; 8 bases line up with TRBD1. Germline values: CDR1 MNHNS, CDR2 SASEGT. V shed 7 bases, J shed 0 bases, and the junction held 4 bases outside the gene matches. The CDR3 runs to 15 residues. CDR3 loop: CASKIQGANTGELFF. The CDR3 DNA is TGTGCCAGCAAAATACAGGGGGCGAACACCGGGGAGCTGTTTTTT.

The chain employs TRBV27 and TRBJ2-1, with D perhaps given as TRBD1 or TRBD2 (5 bases each). Looked up from germline, CDR1 is MNHEY and CDR2 is SMNVEV (reference sequence). The ends were cut back, 3 bases at V and 2 bases at J, with 11 bases in the middle. The CDR3 covers 15 residues. CDR3 sequence (DNA): TGTGCCAGCAGTTTGGGTCAGGGACCCTACAATGAGCAGTTCTTC. This gives the protein CASSLGQGPYNEQFF.

The CDR3 region has the DNA TGTGCCAGCAGTTACAGGGGTGAAAAACTGTTTTTT. As protein: CASSYRGEKLFF. The V gene is TRBV27, the J gene TRBJ1-4; 7 nucleotides align to TRBD1. Trimming removed 4 bases from V and 7 bases from J; junction bases left unmatched: 0. CDR1 and CDR2 (germline): MNHEY, SMNVEV (reference sequence). This CDR3 is 12 amino acids long. Full variable domain (outside the CDR3, taken from reference TRBV27 and TRBJ1-4): EAQVTQNPRYLITVTGKKLTVTCSQNMNHEYMSWYRQDPGLGLRQIYYSMNVEVTDKGDVPEGYKVSRKEKRNFPLILESPSPNQTSLYFCASSYRGEKLFFGSGTQLSVL.

This clone was seen once. This rearrangement joins TRBV4-3 to TRBJ2-1, with D possibly TRBD2 on 7 matching bases. The CDR3 loop spans 15 amino acids. The V and J ends lost 1 base and 2 bases respectively, with 9 bases between them. Germline V gene data show CDR1 as LGHNA and CDR2 as YSLEER. CDR3 DNA sequence: TGCGCCAGCAGCCAAGGGGGGGGGCCCTACAATGAGCAGTTCTTC. Amino acid sequence: CASSQGGGPYNEQFF.

CDR3 sequence reads: CASSPQGAEGYTF. CDR3 coding DNA: TGTGCCAGCAGTCCGCAGGGGGCAGAGGGCTACACCTTC. The chain has TRBV27 and TRBJ1-2; 8 bases align to TRBD1. CDR1 and CDR2 (germline): MNHEY, SMNVEV (reference sequence). The CDR3 is 13 residues long. V shed 5 bases, J shed 8 bases, and the junction held 7 bases outside the gene matches.

The chain employs TRBV30 and TRBJ1-1; D is unclear. V dropped 3 bases and J dropped 1 base, with 9 bases sitting between them. CDR1 and CDR2 (germline): GTSNPN, SVGIG (reference sequence). This CDR3 is built from 13 residues. The CDR3 is CAWRLARNTEAFF. CDR3 sequence (DNA): TGTGCCTGGAGATTGGCCAGGAACACTGAAGCTTTCTTT.

This rearrangement joins TRBV5-1 to TRBJ2-7; no definite D call. Deletions cut 4 bases from V and 0 bases from J, with 11 bases between. The CDR3 spans 14 residues. Germline CDR1 and CDR2: SGHRS and YFSETQ. CDR3 coding DNA: TGCGCCAGCAGCCAGAAACTCAGCTCCTACGAGCAGTACTTC. It is translated as CASSQKLSSYEQYF.

This sequence joins TRBV5-6 and TRBJ2-2; D perhaps matches TRBD1 (5 bases). This CDR3 spans 15 amino acids. Trimming took 1 base from V and 4 from J, leaving 11 bases between them. The germline V gene encodes CDR1 SGHDT and CDR2 YYEEEE. CDR3 sequence (DNA): TGTGCCAGCAGCTTGACAGGCCGACTCACCGGGGAGCTGTTTTTT. Its translation: CASSLTGRLTGELFF.

This chain connects TRBV7-8 to TRBJ1-2; 9 nucleotides match TRBD1. Germline lookup yields CDR1 SGHVS and CDR2 FQNEAQ. The CDR3 spans 14 residues. V shed 5 bases and J 5 bases; nucleotides not matched to a gene: 6. Here the CDR3 reads CASSEDRGKYGYTF. CDR3 DNA sequence: TGTGCCAGCAGCGAGGACAGGGGAAAATATGGCTACACCTTC.

Regarding this clone: At one boundary the junction diverges from the germline segment, which might be a read error. The V call is TRBV6-1, the J call TRBJ1-5; TRBD1 is a possible D gene (5 bases). Germline assignment: CDR1 MNHNS and CDR2 SASEGT. CDR3 length: 13 amino acids. The CDR3 region has the DNA TGTGCCAGCAGGGAAGGGGTGGGTCAGCCCCAGCATTTT. Translated: CASREGVGQPQHF.

The chain is built from TRBV30 and TRBJ2-2; D possibly matches TRBD1 or TRBD2 (6 bases each). With 0 bases removed from V and 7 bases from J, the gap between germline ends came to 12 bases. Germline V gene lookup returns CDR1 GTSNPN and CDR2 SVGIG (reference sequence). The CDR3 has 14 amino acids. The CDR3 DNA follows: TGTGCCTGGAGTGTAAGGGGGGCCAACGGGGAGCTGTTTTTT. This encodes CAWSVRGANGELFF.

This clone came up many times. This chain uses TRBV18 with TRBJ1-5, with 8 bases matching TRBD1. V lost 5 bases and J lost 3; bases outside the gene matches: 6. Germline CDR1 is KGHSH and CDR2 is LQKENI. This CDR3 has 15 amino acids. The CDR3 spells CASSVQGADNQPQHF. For the CDR3, the DNA is TGTGCCAGCTCAGTCCAGGGGGCCGACAATCAGCCCCAGCATTTT.

The rearrangement links TRBV4-3 to TRBJ1-2; D not resolved. The V gene's germline CDR1 is LGHNA and CDR2 YSLEER. The CDR3 contains 14 residues. V was clipped by 0 bases and J by 4 bases, with 9 bases between them. The CDR3: CASSQDGQPYGYTF. CDR3 in DNA: TGCGCCAGCAGCCAAGATGGGCAGCCCTATGGCTACACCTTC.

With regard to this clone: The junction and the germline gene differ at one end; a read error may be behind it. This sample also contains other DNA sequences that code for the same CDR3. The chain uses TRBV5-1 and TRBJ1-5, with D perhaps TRBD1 (5 bases). The CDR3 loop spans 14 amino acids. Germline CDR1 SGHRS, CDR2 YFSETQ. As DNA, the CDR3 is TGCGCCAGCAGTTTGGGGGGTGAGAGACAGCCCCAGCATTTT. The encoded protein is CASSLGGERQPQHF. The full variable domain, rest sourced from reference TRBV5-1 and TRBJ1-5, is KAGVTQTPRYLIKTRGQQVTLSCSPISGHRSVSWYQQTPGQGLQFLFEYFSETQRNKGNFPGRFSGRQFSNSRSEMNVSTLELGDSALYLCASSLGGERQPQHFGDGTRLSIL.

The rearrangement uses TRBV4-3 and TRBJ2-2; perhaps D is TRBD1 or TRBD2 (5 bases each). This CDR3 contains 16 residues. Germline V lookup: CDR1 LGHNA, CDR2 YSLEER. V was shortened by 0 bases and J by 7 bases, with 15 bases between the two germline ends. CDR3 sequence: CASSQERGMRSGELFF. Here the CDR3 DNA reads TGCGCCAGCAGCCAAGAGAGGGGAATGAGGAGCGGGGAGCTGTTTTTT.

Concerning this clone: The identical CDR3 is also encoded by other nucleotide sequences in the sample. This chain connects TRBV18 to TRBJ2-7, with D perhaps matching TRBD2 (6 bases). The V and J ends lost 3 bases and 1 base respectively, with 7 bases between them. Germline loops: CDR1 KGHSH, CDR2 LQKENI. The CDR3 is 13 residues long. CDR3 sequence (DNA): TGTGCCAGCTCACCGGGGGGTTCCTACGAGCAGTACTTC. Its translation is CASSPGGSYEQYF.

The chain carries TRBV28 and TRBJ2-2; D possibly matches TRBD1 or TRBD2 (5 bases each). Germline-derived CDR1 and CDR2 are MDHEN and SYDVKM. The germline V and J ends were trimmed by 6 bases and 10 bases, with 15 bases remaining between them. This CDR3 spans 13 amino acids. CDR3 sequence: CASSLPGLEELFF. The CDR3 bases are TGTGCCAGCAGCCTACCGGGGCTAGAGGAGCTGTTTTTT.